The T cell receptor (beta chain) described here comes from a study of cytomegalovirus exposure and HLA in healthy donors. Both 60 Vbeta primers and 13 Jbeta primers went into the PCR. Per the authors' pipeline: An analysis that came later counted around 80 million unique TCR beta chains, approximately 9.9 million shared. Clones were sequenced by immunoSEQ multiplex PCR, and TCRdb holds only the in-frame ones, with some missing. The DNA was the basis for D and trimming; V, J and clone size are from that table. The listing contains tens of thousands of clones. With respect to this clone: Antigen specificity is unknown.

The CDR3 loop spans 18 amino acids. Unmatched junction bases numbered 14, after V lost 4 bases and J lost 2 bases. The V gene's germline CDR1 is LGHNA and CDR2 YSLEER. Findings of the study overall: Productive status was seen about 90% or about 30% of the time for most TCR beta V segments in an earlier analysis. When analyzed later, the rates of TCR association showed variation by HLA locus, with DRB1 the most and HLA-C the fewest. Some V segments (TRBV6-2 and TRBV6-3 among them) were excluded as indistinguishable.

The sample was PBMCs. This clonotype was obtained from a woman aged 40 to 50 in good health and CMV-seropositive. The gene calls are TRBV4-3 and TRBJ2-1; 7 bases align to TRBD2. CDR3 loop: CASSPEAAGDTAYNEQFF. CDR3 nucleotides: TGCGCCAGCAGCCCAGAGGCGGCGGGAGATACCGCCTACAATGAGCAGTTCTTC.